The present T cell receptor beta chain was sequenced within a study of blood T cell dynamics during melanoma immunotherapy. Time point given: pre-treatment baseline. This clone was observed a handful of times. Generated by immunoSEQ multiplex PCR, the TCRdb table keeps only in-frame clones and is missing some. The repertoire holds about 20,000 clones, with roughly 86% as singletons. The germline CDR1 and CDR2 sequences are MNHNS and SASEGT. V dropped 5 bases and J dropped 0 bases, with 13 bases sitting between them. The CDR3 consists of 15 residues. The TCR comes from a human donor with melanoma. This chain links TRBV6-1 with TRBJ1-2; D gene ambiguous. The input for sequencing was blood, taken from a patient treated with checkpoint blockade. The CDR3: CASSTQRNTNYGYTF. As DNA, the CDR3 is TGTGCCAGCAGTACCCAGCGAAATACTAACTATGGCTACACCTTC.